A single sample is the source of the 3 T cell receptor beta chains below, sequenced in a study of cytomegalovirus exposure and HLA in healthy donors. The PCR employed 60 Vbeta primers together with 13 Jbeta primers. Sequencing was performed with immunoSEQ multiplex PCR; in TCRdb, only in-frame clones are kept and a portion is missing. The table lists about 160,000 clones, around four fifths of them singletons. The source material was PBMCs. The receptors originated from a male donor in good health and CMV-seronegative.

In this sample, this clone turned up once. This rearrangement joins TRBV30 to TRBJ2-5, with TRBD2 matching over 8 bases. This CDR3 has 16 residues. V shed 0 bases and J 4 bases; nucleotides not matched to a gene: 10. Germline lookup yields CDR1 GTSNPN and CDR2 SVGIG (reference sequence). The DNA of the CDR3 is TGTGCCTGGAGTGTACCGGGGAACCTAGCGGGAGAGACCCAGTACTTC. It codes for CAWSVPGNLAGETQYF. Supplemented by reference TRBV30 and TRBJ2-5, the full variable domain reads SQTIHQWPATLVQPVGSPLSLECTVEGTSNPNLYWYRQAAGRGLQLLFYSVGIGQISSEVPQNLSASRPQDRQFILSSKKLLLSDSGFYLCAWSVPGNLAGETQYFGPGTRLLVL.

This chain uses TRBV16 with TRBJ2-1; TRBD2 matches 14 bases. The junction had 7 bases not matched to a gene; V was cut back by 4 bases and J by 2 bases. This CDR3 region has 18 residues. The germline CDR1 and CDR2 sequences are KGHSY and FQNENV. CDR3 in amino acids: CASSPVTSGGATYNEQFF. In DNA, the CDR3 is TGTGCCAGCAGCCCCGTGACTAGCGGGGGGGCCACCTACAATGAGCAGTTCTTC.

V and J are TRBV11-2 and TRBJ2-2, with D possibly TRBD2 on 5 matching bases. Germline loops: CDR1 SGHAT, CDR2 FQNNGV. The V and J ends lost 1 base and 7 bases respectively, with 13 bases between them. The CDR3 runs to 15 residues. The CDR3 loop is CASSLVGLAGGELFF. CDR3 in DNA: TGTGCCAGCAGCTTAGTGGGCCTAGCCGGCGGGGAGCTGTTTTTT. Filled out from reference TRBV11-2 and TRBJ2-2, the complete variable domain reads EAGVAQSPRYKIIEKRQSVAFWCNPISGHATLYWYQQILGQGPKLLIQFQNNGVVDDSQLPKDRFSAERLKGVDSTLKIQPAKLEDSAVYLCASSLVGLAGGELFFGEGSRLTVL.